The rows below give T cell receptor beta chains drawn from one sample of a study of shared clonotypes between healthy human individuals. Profiled with immunoSEQ multiplex PCR; TCRdb holds only in-frame clones, not every one. The profile shows some 2,000,000 clones, 95% of them singletons. The source material was naive CD4+ T cells sorted from blood. The source is a man aged 18-30 years in good health. CDR3s leave out the opening cysteine and the closing phenylalanine or tryptophan. The D gene is left open where the match is weak. Clone sizes are given selectively: once, few, many, or a class where the clone is expanded.

d_call j_call clone_size v_call cdr3_aa
TRBD1 TRBJ2-1 - TRBV11-3 ASSAGQGARNEQF
TRBD1 TRBJ1-4 - TRBV9 ASSVDRDGEKLF
- TRBJ2-5 - TRBV6-1 ASSDRSGVAETQY
TRBD2 TRBJ2-2 - TRBV9 ASSPAGPSGITTGELF
- TRBJ2-3 - TRBV6-1 ASSERGGGSDTQY
TRBD1 TRBJ1-5 - TRBV19 ASSQRTGREGQPQH
- TRBJ2-7 - TRBV11-2 ASSPPGQGYEQY
- TRBJ1-3 - TRBV28 ASSSGGNSGNTIY
TRBD1 TRBJ1-1 - TRBV4-1 ASSQVGQGRAEAF
- TRBJ2-7 - TRBV10-3 AISVLSGEQY
- TRBJ2-2 - TRBV5-1 ASSLPDGAGELF
- TRBJ2-5 few TRBV6-5 ASSYLETQY
TRBD2 TRBJ2-1 - TRBV5-6 ASSLWSSGTGNEQF
- TRBJ1-5 - TRBV27 ASSLERGSQPQH
- TRBJ2-6 - TRBV5-1 ASRVGTGANVLT
TRBD1 TRBJ2-7 - TRBV5-1 AGSRGQASSYEQY
- TRBJ2-5 - TRBV11-2 ASSLDPGAGETQY
- TRBJ2-5 - TRBV5-1 ASSSGWGETQY
TRBD2 TRBJ2-3 - TRBV5-1 ASSSGLAGTDTQY
- TRBJ1-2 - TRBV19 ATTGATYGYT
- TRBJ2-7 once TRBV7-6 ASSLGMDGYEQY
TRBD1 TRBJ2-3 once TRBV28 ASSFRDRGRGTQY
- TRBJ1-1 - TRBV5-1 ASSQIRDTEAF
TRBD1 TRBJ1-5 - TRBV5-1 ASSLGSGGQQPQH
- TRBJ1-4 - TRBV6-1 ASSTGSPNEKLF
TRBD1 TRBJ2-1 - TRBV2 ASSGDRAFNEQF
TRBD2 TRBJ2-2 - TRBV4-3 ASSPLGSGNTGELF
- TRBJ2-5 - TRBV9 ASSEGQAGLRQETQY
- TRBJ2-4 - TRBV5-4 ASSVISSGSAKNIQY
- TRBJ1-3 - TRBV30 AWSTIRSNSGNTIY
- TRBJ2-2 - TRBV18 ASSPPRGQNTGELF
- TRBJ2-5 - TRBV28 ASSLGRSFQETQY
- TRBJ1-2 - TRBV7-2 ASSLLSANYGYT
TRBD2 TRBJ2-1 - TRBV19 ASSVVIAGNREQF
- TRBJ1-1 - TRBV6-1 ASSWAGKGTEAF
- TRBJ2-2 - TRBV6-6 ASRTPWGPNTGELF
- TRBJ1-1 - TRBV5-1 ASSLASSTGEAF
- TRBJ1-2 - TRBV18 ASSPSQGNYGYT
- TRBJ2-2 - TRBV7-2 ASSLEVAGELF
- TRBJ2-1 - TRBV2 ASVDRLMGNEQF
- TRBJ1-1 many TRBV9 ASSKGGQNTEAF
- TRBJ1-2 once TRBV4-1 ASSRQRNYGYT
- TRBJ1-1 - TRBV19 ASSVQGRNTEAF
TRBD2 TRBJ2-2 - TRBV10-3 AIVAGANTGELF
- TRBJ2-3 - TRBV2 ASSVEQGVTDTQY
- TRBJ2-5 - TRBV6-6 ASSTYRERETQY
TRBD1 TRBJ1-1 - TRBV7-9 ASNPGQGSEAF
TRBD2 TRBJ2-1 - TRBV14 ASSQEAPAGVEQF
- TRBJ2-7 once TRBV9 AGPTQRLASNEQY
- TRBJ1-2 - TRBV2 ASSEGIGGYGYT
- TRBJ1-4 - TRBV5-1 ASSPRRWPSTNEKLF
- TRBJ2-7 - TRBV7-3 ASSPPGGEQY
- TRBJ2-3 once TRBV6-5 ASSYSGDGTDTQY
- TRBJ1-1 - TRBV6-5 ASSYLTLGTTEAF
TRBD1 TRBJ2-2 - TRBV18 ASSLDRGRELF
- TRBJ1-1 - TRBV5-1 ASSYRDLNTEAF
- TRBJ2-3 - TRBV20-1 SARKLGTFA
TRBD1 TRBJ2-7 - TRBV10-3 AISDSGTETSYEQY
- TRBJ2-5 - TRBV15 ATSRDTDYQETQY
TRBD2 TRBJ2-7 - TRBV5-1 ASSLSGLGEGYEQY